A single sample gave rise to the 18 T cell receptor beta chains below, sequenced in a study of shared clonotypes between healthy human individuals. Assay: immunoSEQ multiplex PCR; the TCRdb copy retains only in-frame clones and omits some. Found here are millions of clones, 93% of them singletons; the top ten hold 1.5% to 2%. In the naive CD8 group, cells lacked CD45RO and were positively selected for CCR7, so terminally differentiated effector memory CD45RA+ cells were left out. The sequenced sample consisted of naive CD8+ T cells from PBMCs. The receptors stem from a man between 18 and 29 years old in good health. Some clones in this sample may be carry-over from other donors' samples.

The chain employs TRBV7-9 and TRBJ2-3, with 7 positions matching TRBD2. Germline assignment: CDR1 SEHNR and CDR2 FQNEAQ (reference sequence). V shed 0 bases, J shed 4 bases, and the junction held 4 bases outside the gene matches. The CDR3 consists of 15 residues. The CDR3 bases are TGTGCCAGCAGCTTAGCGGGAGGGCCCCCAGATACGCAGTATTTT. It encodes CASSLAGGPPDTQYF.

The chain joins TRBV28 to TRBJ1-2, with 9 positions matching TRBD1. Germline values: CDR1 MDHEN, CDR2 SYDVKM. There are 15 residues in the CDR3. V trimming: 3 bases; J trimming: 7 bases; junction bases outside the gene matches: 9. Here the CDR3 DNA reads TGTGCCAGCAGTTTTTTAGGGACAGGGTATGGTGGCTACACCTTC. The encoded protein is CASSFLGTGYGGYTF.

This chain joins TRBV4-1 and TRBJ1-4; 7 nucleotides line up with TRBD1. Germline CDR1 reads MGHRA; CDR2 reads YSYEKL. The ends lost 1 base at V and 3 bases at J; junction bases unmatched: 8. The CDR3 length is 17 residues. CDR3 sequence: CASSQGWGQMPNEKLFF. CDR3 DNA: TGCGCCAGCAGCCAAGGTTGGGGACAGATGCCTAATGAAAAACTGTTTTTT.

On this clone itself: Other DNA sequences from this sample encode an identical CDR3 as well. The rearrangement uses TRBV7-9 and TRBJ2-6; no definite D call. CDR1 SEHNR and CDR2 FQNEAQ come from the germline V gene (reference sequence). CDR3 length: 15 amino acids. V lost 5 bases, J lost 2 bases, and 10 bases lay in between. For the CDR3, the DNA is TGTGCCAGCAGCCCTGCTGGGGCTGGGGCCAACGTCCTGACTTTC. Translated, it gives CASSPAGAGANVLTF.

The V gene is TRBV11-2, the J gene TRBJ2-7; D is uncertain. The CDR3 sequence is 14 residues long. Germline loops: CDR1 SGHAT, CDR2 FQNNGV. Trimming removed 4 bases at V and 5 bases at J, with 15 bases between. CDR3 residues: CASSSGGFGDEQYF. CDR3 bases: TGTGCCAGCAGCTCCGGTGGGTTTGGTGACGAGCAGTACTTC. The full variable domain, with the rest looked up from reference TRBV11-2 and TRBJ2-7, is EAGVAQSPRYKIIEKRQSVAFWCNPISGHATLYWYQQILGQGPKLLIQFQNNGVVDDSQLPKDRFSAERLKGVDSTLKIQPAKLEDSAVYLCASSSGGFGDEQYFGPGTRLTVT.

The CDR3 loop reads CASSEYIQGDEQFF. The CDR3 DNA is TGTGCCAGCAGTGAATATATTCAGGGGGATGAGCAGTTCTTC. The chain joins TRBV25-1 to TRBJ2-1; 7 bases agree with TRBD1. The CDR3 sequence is 14 residues long. The germline V gene has CDR1 MGHDK and CDR2 SYGVNS. V lost 0 bases to trimming and J lost 8 bases; unmatched junction nucleotides: 4. Full variable domain (rest looked up from reference TRBV25-1 and TRBJ2-1): EADIYQTPRYLVIGTGKKITLECSQTMGHDKMYWYQQDPGMELHLIHYSYGVNSTEKGDLSSESTVSRIRTEHFPLTLESARPSHTSQYLCASSEYIQGDEQFFGPGTRLTVL.

V is TRBV7-2 and J is TRBJ1-5; D is uncertain. CDR1 is SGHTA and CDR2 is FQGNSA in the germline V gene. CDR3 length equals 15 residues. Trimming pared 5 bases from V and 0 bases from J, leaving 11 bases between. The CDR3 DNA reads as TGTGCCAGCAGCCCCGGACGGTTTAGCAATCAGCCCCAGCATTTT. It encodes CASSPGRFSNQPQHF.

The chain is built from TRBV4-1 and TRBJ2-7; D gene ambiguous. Per germline, CDR1 MGHRA and CDR2 YSYEKL. The CDR3 totals 13 residues. The V and J ends lost 1 base and 6 bases respectively, with 10 bases between them. The CDR3 loop is CASSQVGSREQYF. CDR3 bases: TGCGCCAGCAGCCAAGTTGGATCCCGCGAGCAGTACTTC.

This chain joins TRBV30 and TRBJ1-4; maybe TRBD1 (5 bases). V was pared by 3 bases and J by 0 bases, with 20 bases between. This CDR3 spans 18 amino acids. Per the germline V gene, CDR1 is GTSNPN and CDR2 is SVGIG (reference sequence). The CDR3 reads CAWRRPGPRGATNEKLFF. The CDR3 bases are TGTGCCTGGAGGAGACCGGGACCCCGGGGGGCAACTAATGAAAAACTGTTTTTT.

CDR3 protein: CASSPKGGHNEQFF. The CDR3 DNA reads TGTGCCAGCAGTCCCAAAGGGGGGCACAATGAGCAGTTCTTC. The J gene is TRBJ2-1, the V gene TRBV11-3, with D perhaps given as TRBD1 or TRBD2 (6 bases each). V lost 6 bases, J lost 5 bases, and 14 bases lay in between. The CDR3 consists of 14 residues. From germline, CDR1 is SGHNT and CDR2 YENEEA.

This chain uses TRBV28 with TRBJ2-3; 7 bases align to TRBD1. This CDR3 has 18 amino acids. The V gene end was trimmed by 4 bases and the J gene end by 7 bases; junction bases not matched to a gene: 20. The germline V gene encodes CDR1 MDHEN and CDR2 SYDVKM. CDR3 amino acids: CASSYPSAGQGVGYTQYF. The CDR3 DNA is TGTGCCAGCAGTTACCCCTCTGCAGGTCAGGGGGTGGGGTATACGCAGTATTTT.

The chain combines TRBV7-9 with TRBJ2-7, with 8 bases lining up with TRBD2. This CDR3 has 14 residues. Per germline, CDR1 SEHNR and CDR2 FQNEAQ (reference sequence). V dropped 5 bases and J dropped 2; count of bases not matched to a gene: 5. The CDR3 here is CASSPYSGTYEQYF. The CDR3 nucleotides are TGTGCCAGCAGCCCCTATAGCGGGACCTACGAGCAGTACTTC.

The chain combines TRBV7-9 with TRBJ2-5; 10 bases fit TRBD1. The CDR3 totals 15 residues. Germline V CDR1 and CDR2: SEHNR, FQNEAQ (reference sequence). The V segment lost 2 bases and the J segment 3 bases; nucleotides outside the gene matches: 3. DNA for the CDR3: TGTGCCAGCAGCTTAAGACAGGGGGCGAAAGAGACCCAGTACTTC. It translates to CASSLRQGAKETQYF.

The rearrangement joins TRBV6-6 to TRBJ1-2; D remains ambiguous. The CDR3 is 14 amino acids. V dropped 0 bases and J dropped 6 bases, with 11 bases sitting between them. Germline lookup yields CDR1 MNHNY and CDR2 SVGAGI (reference sequence). CDR3 coding DNA: TGTGCCAGCAGTTACTCAGTCAGAATTGATGGCTACACCTTC. Encoded protein: CASSYSVRIDGYTF.

This clone appeared once. This chain's CDR3 is CASSPMWGQGKETQYF. The CDR3 DNA is TGTGCCAGCAGTCCAATGTGGGGACAGGGGAAAGAGACCCAGTACTTC. The rearrangement joins TRBV27 to TRBJ2-5; 10 bases line up with TRBD1. The ends lost 5 bases at V and 3 bases at J; junction bases unmatched: 9. Germline V gives CDR1 MNHEY, CDR2 SMNVEV (reference sequence). This CDR3 is 16 amino acids long.

This rearrangement joins TRBV10-3 to TRBJ2-7; a possible D gene is TRBD1 (6 bases). The V gene lost 1 base and the J gene lost 4 bases, with 14 bases spanning the gap. The germline gives CDR1 ENHRY, CDR2 SYGVKD. This CDR3 region has 15 residues. This chain's CDR3 is CAISEYQAGVYEQYF. CDR3 in DNA: TGTGCCATCAGTGAGTATCAGGCAGGGGTGTACGAGCAGTACTTC.

The chain is built from TRBV7-9 and TRBJ2-5; the D is unclear. The CDR3 extends over 12 amino acids. In germline, CDR1 is SEHNR, CDR2 FQNEAQ (reference sequence). Trimming removed 5 bases from V and 11 bases from J, with 15 bases in between. CDR3 bases: TGTGCCAGCAGCCATCAGGAGACTGGGCAGTACTTC. Translation gives CASSHQETGQYF.

The V call is TRBV5-4, the J call TRBJ2-7; weak D call: TRBD2 (7 bases). This CDR3 region has 15 residues. V shed 4 bases and J shed 5 bases, with 19 bases lying between them. Germline CDR1 SGHNT, CDR2 YYREEE (reference sequence). CDR3 protein: CASSLMWGGAHEQYF. For the CDR3, the DNA is TGTGCCAGCAGCCTGATGTGGGGGGGGGCCCACGAGCAGTACTTC.